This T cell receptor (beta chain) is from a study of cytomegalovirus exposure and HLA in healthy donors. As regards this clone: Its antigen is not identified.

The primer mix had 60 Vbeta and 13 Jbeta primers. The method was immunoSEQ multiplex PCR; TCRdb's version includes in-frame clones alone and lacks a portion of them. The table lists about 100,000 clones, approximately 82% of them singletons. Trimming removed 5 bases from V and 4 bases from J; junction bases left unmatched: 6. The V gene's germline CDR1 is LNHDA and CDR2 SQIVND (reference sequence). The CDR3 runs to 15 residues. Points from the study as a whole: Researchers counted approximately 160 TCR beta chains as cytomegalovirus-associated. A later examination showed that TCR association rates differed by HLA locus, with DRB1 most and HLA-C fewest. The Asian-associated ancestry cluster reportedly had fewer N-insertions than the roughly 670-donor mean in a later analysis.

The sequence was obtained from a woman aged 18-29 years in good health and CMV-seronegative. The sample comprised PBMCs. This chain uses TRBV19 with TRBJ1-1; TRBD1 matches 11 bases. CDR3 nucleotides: TGTGCCAGTAGTGGCGGGACAGGGGGTGGCACTGAAGCTTTCTTT. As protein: CASSGGTGGGTEAFF.